This T cell receptor beta chain was sequenced for a study of cytomegalovirus exposure and HLA in healthy donors (dated 2017 in TCRdb). With respect to the entire study: According to an earlier analysis of a few hundred of the donors, 150 million to 200 million T cells yielded 90 million to 130 million unique TCR beta sequences and approximately 300 Gb of sequence data. The study combined high-throughput TCR immunosequencing, statistical association of individual TCRs with disease status, and machine learning to predict cytomegalovirus infection status. In an earlier analysis of around 540 of the donors, high-throughput TCR beta sequencing was used to judge whether each TCR beta V gene segment behaved as functional or pseudogenic. A separate validation cohort of some 130 different subjects was used in addition to the 666-subject first cohort. Rather than using new phenotypic data, the later analysis identified candidate immune exposures from TCR beta sequences and from how often those sequences occurred across donors. The number of typed donors differed by locus: about 629-640 for A, B, C, DRB1 and DQB1; about 520 for DQA1; approximately 600 for DPA1; and about 470 for DPB1. The study profiled the T cell repertoires of 500 to 800 subjects by immunosequencing and related them to cytomegalovirus serostatus. Of the approximately 370 genotyped donors, 80% to 90% were placed in the genetic ancestry cluster associated with self-reported Caucasian donors. A later genetic analysis took genome-wide SNP genotypes for about three fifths of the 666 donors and used that subset as a discovery cohort. All discovery cohort repertoires had been generated on a single sequencing platform. The study aimed to test whether cataloging public T cell receptors could reveal signatures of past pathogen exposure. A later analysis re-analyzed previously published TCR beta repertoires from 666 donors and added high-resolution HLA genotyping to study TCR occurrence patterns. Alongside the repertoire data, information on donor age, sex, ethnicity and CMV serostatus was compiled. HLA typing included class I and class II loci at four-digit resolution. Four to six DR-DQ haplotypes were handled as single units for association and clustering, since linkage in the cohort was strong. On average, roughly 240,000 unique TCR beta nucleotide sequences were sequenced per donor among a few hundred genotyped donors of the cohort, with roughly 19% of those sequences being non-productive. Around 300 gigabases of sequencing data and 80 million or so unique TCR sequences were included in an early release covering 500 to 750 HLA-typed donors. Overall results and qualifications from the work: A total of roughly 160 TCR beta chains were listed by the study as associated with cytomegalovirus. A later genetic analysis associated a missense DCLRE1C variant with V-gene and J-gene trimming of TCR beta chains, and an independent cohort replicated the association. In a later analysis, most CMV-associated TCR beta chains were found to appear HLA-restricted, with HLA associations seemingly driven largely by CMV exposure. A later analysis found that HLA-associated TCR beta chains were more clonally expanded and had lower generation probabilities than equally common non-associated chains. Some IMGT-functional V segments, including TRBV6-2 and TRBV6-3, could not be told apart with the 87-base-pair reads, so those segments were excluded. Because HLA typing was missing for some donors at each locus, association tests included only the typed subset. According to a later analysis, parvovirus B19, influenza, CMV and Epstein-Barr virus appeared linked to several top co-occurrence clusters. A later genetic analysis reported fewer N-insertions in productive TCRs among donors in an Asian-associated ancestry cluster than the roughly 670-donor mean. In a later analysis, the rate of TCR association differed among HLA loci, with DRB1 alleles having the most associated TCRs and HLA-C alleles having the fewest. An earlier analysis of some 590 of the donors showed that most TCR beta V segments appeared in productive rearrangements either about 87% or about 30% of the time, which broadly matched IMGT annotations. It was suggested by the authors that the approach could potentially be generalized to other disease states and immunological phenotypes. Because counts were too low, more than 15 rarely observed V segments, including chromosome 9 orphons, were left out of the earlier analysis of 587 of the donors. Presence/absence analyses assumed roughly uniform sequencing depth across donors, an assumption that may not hold. Immune exposure information for the cohort was limited to CMV serostatus. While some public TCRs were present in many individuals, most TCR sequences turned up only very rarely across donors. The cohort was sequenced for TCR beta chains only, and without alpha or paired-chain data the features that could be detected were limited. In vitro tests confirmed that a few of the cytomegalovirus-associated TCR beta chains recognize cytomegalovirus antigens. Assigning TCR associations to individual alleles was difficult when HLA alleles, especially DR and DQ, strongly co-occurred. A further reported finding was that TCR beta sequences accurately predicted the HLA-A and HLA-B alleles for most subjects in the first cohort. Linkage disequilibrium might explain the correlated functional status among segregating V segments, but an unknown experimental factor could not be ruled out. In both the original and validation cohorts, the classifier was reported to diagnose cytomegalovirus status with high specificity and sensitivity. The sequencing pipeline was judged likely to have produced a cluster of highly shared sequence variants as a technical artifact. Specific HLA alleles were associated with 15,000 to 20,000 TCR beta sequences at a false discovery rate of 0.05 in a later analysis.

Taken from the germline V gene, the CDR1 and CDR2 loops are LGHNA and YSLEER. V is shortened by 3 bases, J by 3 bases, and the region joining them spans 12 bases. Reading from cysteine to phenylalanine, the CDR3 counts 15 amino acids. The kept DNA is CDR3 alone, 45 bases in frame from the first base. The receptor library was made with the immunoSEQ multiplex PCR assay. The multiplex PCR relied on a mix of 60 forward primers for TCR Vbeta segments and 13 reverse primers for TCR Jbeta segments. A multiplex PCR assay on genomic DNA amplified the CDR3 region of rearranged TCR beta genes. Amplified TCR beta libraries were sequenced as 87-base-pair reads on the Illumina HiSeq System. From the authors' description of their analysis: A later analysis tallied tens of millions of unique TCR beta chains across the 640 or so repertoires, and about 10 million of those chains were shared by two or more donors. Raw reads were error-corrected and collapsed into unique sequences by a nearest-neighbor algorithm in which closely related sequences were merged to remove PCR and sequencing errors. CDR3 sequences were aligned to IMGT reference sequences to assign V, D and J gene segments. For a sequence to be retained, at least a six-nucleotide match to both a V gene segment and a J gene segment was required. A rearrangement was called productive if the CDR3 had no stop codons and remained in frame with V and J, and every other rearrangement was called non-productive. CDR3 was defined by IMGT convention, running from the second conserved V-encoded cysteine to the conserved J-encoded phenylalanine. The earlier analysis of more than 450 of the donors excluded sequences that lacked an unambiguous match to a single V gene segment. In an earlier analysis of several hundred of the donors, V segments were called functional above 56.7% productive rearrangements and were called segregating when the between-donor standard deviation exceeded 5%. A statistical classification framework was built for diagnosing cytomegalovirus status from the catalog of TCR beta chain sequences. In a later analysis, V and J genes were assigned by comparing TCR nucleotide sequences against IMGT/GENE-DB human TR gene sequences. In a later analysis, CDR3 sequences and most-parsimonious VDJ recombination scenarios were assigned using the TCRdist pipeline. In a later analysis, each TCR beta chain was defined by its CDR3 amino acid sequence together with its V-gene family, and reads lacking a unique V-gene family were excluded. A later analysis removed 592 highly shared, low-generation-probability nucleotide sequences to deal with suspected cross-contamination and a sequencing artifact. A later analysis calculated a clonal expansion index for each public chain from normalized within-repertoire ranks of inferred template counts. In a later analysis, generation probabilities were computed with a VDJ recombination model fitted to out-of-frame rearrangements, and the resulting probabilities were checked against IGoR. In a later analysis, hypergeometric tests were used to score TCR-TCR, TCR-HLA and TCR-CMV co-occurrence, with a repertoire-size bias correction applied to TCR pairs. False discovery rates were estimated in a later analysis by permuting HLA or CMV assignments 20 times. In a later analysis, co-occurring TCRs were grouped with DBSCAN, and TCRdist sequence similarity was added when clustering was performed within HLA-allele-positive subsets. Repertoires with fewer than 30,000 or more than 120,000 public chains, plus five repertoires with anomalous nucleotide sharing, were excluded from co-occurrence clustering. In TCRdb, the immuneACCESS table is reduced to in-frame sequences with V and J assigned. These tables do not hold every clone; where another copy was compared, an unresolved V gene accounts for under half, and the others remain unexplained. The DNA was the basis for D and trimming; V, J and clone size are from that table. Recorded for this sample are 75,000 to 90,000 clones; about three quarters of them occurred a single time. Of the sample, more than 9.5% falls within the top ten clones.

The cohort comprised 670 or so healthy bone marrow donors. All cohort members were sampled while nominally healthy, although unrecorded immune exposures were likely present. The donor tested CMV seropositive and was one of the 289 seropositive cohort members. A peripheral blood sample was collected from each donor, and TCR beta sequencing was performed on peripheral blood mononuclear cells. The Qiagen DNeasy Blood Extraction Kit was used to extract genomic DNA from the blood cell samples. As for this clone: Its recognized antigen is unknown. It has no much larger one-base neighbor in the sample; base qualities were not kept.

This receptor was taken from a woman aged 40 to 50 in good health and CMV-seropositive. Recombination connected TRBV4-3 to TRBJ2-4; TRBD2 might be the D gene, on 5 matching bases. The sequencing sample was made of PBMCs. The nucleotide sequence reads as follows: TGCGCCAGCAGCCACCAAGGCGCGGGCAAAAACATTCAGTACTTC. This gives the protein CASSHQGAGKNIQYF.